These T cell receptor beta chains were read from a single sample in a study of T cell repertoires in cytomegalovirus infection. Which antigens these TCRs recognize remains unknown. TCRdb recomputed calls from the reads with MiXCR, one row per CDR3 protein. The sample carries 650,000 to 850,000 distinct CDR3 sequences, approximately 32% recorded once. Sequenced material: cultured CD8+ T cells from PBMCs, taken from culture after CMV antigen stimulation. These TCRs come from a human donor in good health (CMV status not recorded). Some clones in this sample may be carry-over from other donors' samples. The CDR3 runs from the conserved cysteine through the conserved F or W. The D gene is left open where the match is weak. Part of the rows lack a size; the others show once, few, many or a class for expanded clones.

few,TRBV6-5,NA,TRBJ2-6,17,TGTGCCAGCAGTTACTCCGGACAGACCTCTGGGGCCAACGTCCTGACTTTC,CASSYSGQTSGANVLTF
NA,TRBV6-2/TRBV6-3,NA,TRBJ1-5,13,TGTGCCAGCAGCAAACCGTTCAATCAGCCCCAGCATTTT,CASSKPFNQPQHF
NA,TRBV12-3/TRBV12-4,NA,TRBJ1-1,16,TGTGCCAGCAGTTTACCCCAGGAGTCCTCGAACACTGAAGCTTTCTTT,CASSLPQESSNTEAFF
few,TRBV19,NA,TRBJ1-1,15,TGTGCCAGTAGCCAATCCGGGTCCATGAACACTGAAGCTTTCTTT,CASSQSGSMNTEAFF
NA,TRBV7-9,NA,TRBJ1-2,12,TGTGCCAGCAGCCGGGGGGGAAATGGCTACACCTTC,CASSRGGNGYTF
NA,TRBV14,NA,TRBJ1-1,17,TGTGCCAGCAGCCACGGGCCCTCGAGGAGGGATGGAACTGAAGCTTTCTTT,CASSHGPSRRDGTEAFF
many,TRBV7-2,NA,TRBJ1-5,15,TGTGCCAGCAGCCGCGACAGTTATAGCAATCAGCCCCAGCATTTT,CASSRDSYSNQPQHF
few,TRBV6-2/TRBV6-3,NA,TRBJ2-5,16,TGTGCCAGCAGTTACTATCTTTCGGCAGGGACGGAGACCCAGTACTTC,CASSYYLSAGTETQYF
few,TRBV6-2/TRBV6-3,NA,TRBJ1-1,14,TGTGCCAGCAGTTACTCGATGGGGGGCACTGAAGCTTTCTTT,CASSYSMGGTEAFF
many,TRBV7-6,TRBD1,TRBJ2-2,18,TGTGCCAGCAGCTTAGCTGATGGGACAGGTCGGAGCACCGGGGAGCTGTTTTTT,CASSLADGTGRSTGELFF
few,TRBV7-6,TRBD2,TRBJ2-3,20,TGTGCCAGCAGCTTACAGGTGGGGACTAGCGGGGGGTCCCGCACAGATACGCAGTATTTT,CASSLQVGTSGGSRTDTQYF
few,TRBV4-2,NA,TRBJ1-2,12,TGTGCCAGCAGCCAAGAAGAAGGGGACTACACCTTC,CASSQEEGDYTF
few,TRBV6-2/TRBV6-3,NA,TRBJ1-5,13,TGTGCCAGCGAGGCCGGCGGCAATCAGCCCCAGCATTTT,CASEAGGNQPQHF
NA,TRBV7-8,TRBD2,TRBJ2-7,16,TGTGCCAGCAGCGGCCGACTAGCGGGGGGCTCCTACGAGCAGTACTTC,CASSGRLAGGSYEQYF
few,TRBV4-3,NA,TRBJ2-3,15,TGCGCCAGCAGCCAAGGGAGATCTAGCACAGATACGCAGTATTTT,CASSQGRSSTDTQYF
NA,TRBV27,NA,TRBJ1-2,14,TGTGCCAGCAGTTTCCGGGGGGCAGGGAGCGGCTACACCTTC,CASSFRGAGSGYTF
few,TRBV19,NA,TRBJ2-2,17,TGTGCCAGTAGAGGCGGTCTCAGGGAGTCAAACACCGGGGAGCTGTTTTTT,CASRGGLRESNTGELFF
NA,TRBV5-6,NA,TRBJ1-5,17,TGTGCCAGCAGCTTCCGCGGTTGGGGGGCGCGGGTTCAGCCTCAGCATTTT,CASSFRGWGARVQPQHF
few,TRBV11-3,NA,TRBJ2-3,13,TGTGCCAGCAGCTTCGTAGTGACAGATACGCAGTATTTT,CASSFVVTDTQYF
few,TRBV6-5,TRBD1,TRBJ2-3,17,TGTGCCAGCAGTTACGACCTTCCAGGGGGAAGCACAGATACGCAGTATTTT,CASSYDLPGGSTDTQYF
NA,TRBV19,NA,TRBJ1-1,16,TGTGCCAGTAGGATGGCTTACGGCCCTTTGAACACTGAAGCTTTCTTT,CASRMAYGPLNTEAFF
many,TRBV7-9,NA,TRBJ2-3,14,TGTGCCACCTCTTATGGGGAACGACCCGATACGCAGTATTTT,CATSYGERPDTQYF
many,TRBV7-3,NA,TRBJ1-6,18,TGTGCCAGCAGCTTAGGGGGACCGAAGATATCCTATAATTCACCCCTCCACTTT,CASSLGGPKISYNSPLHF
NA,TRBV27,TRBD1,TRBJ1-1,15,TGTGCCAGCAGTTTATCGACAGGGATGAACACTGAAGCTTTCTTT,CASSLSTGMNTEAFF
once,TRBV2,TRBD2,TRBJ2-2,17,TGTGCCAGCAGTGGGGTCCGGCGGGGGGGGAACACCGGGGAGCTGTTTTTT,CASSGVRRGGNTGELFF
few,TRBV5-1,NA,TRBJ2-1,15,TGCGCCAGCAGCTTGGCACTCGGGACTGGCAATGAGCAGTTCTTC,CASSLALGTGNEQFF
NA,TRBV27,NA,TRBJ1-1,15,TGTGCCAGCAGTTTATCGACCCCCCTCGACACTGAAGCTTTCTTT,CASSLSTPLDTEAFF
NA,TRBV20-1,NA,TRBJ2-7,12,TGCAGTGCTAGATCGACCCACTACGAGCAGTACTTC,CSARSTHYEQYF
few,TRBV11-2,NA,TRBJ2-2,16,TGTGCCAGCAGCTCACCGGGACGGACCGCGACCGGGGAGCTGTTTTTT,CASSSPGRTATGELFF
few,TRBV14,TRBD2,TRBJ2-1,15,TGTGCCAGCAGCCAAAAGCGGGGGGGACGGAATGAGCAGTTCTTC,CASSQKRGGRNEQFF
few,TRBV6-5,NA,TRBJ1-1,15,TGTGCCAGCACCCCGAGGGGGACCCCCAGGTCTGAAGCTTTCTTT,CASTPRGTPRSEAFF
NA,TRBV7-2,NA,TRBJ2-3,16,TGTGCCAGCAGCTTAGGGGCCCTCAGTAGGACAGATACGCAGTATTTT,CASSLGALSRTDTQYF
many,TRBV4-1,TRBD1,TRBJ1-2,16,TGCGCCAGCAGCCAAGGCGGTGTGGACAGGTCCTATGGCTACACCTTC,CASSQGGVDRSYGYTF
many,TRBV7-8,NA,TRBJ1-1,14,TGTGCCAGCAGCCCCCGGTCCTCGAACACTGAAGCTTTCTTT,CASSPRSSNTEAFF
few,TRBV4-1,NA,TRBJ2-5,15,TGCGCCAGCGGCCTGGGGCAAATCCCCCAAGAGACCCAGTACTTC,CASGLGQIPQETQYF
NA,TRBV7-9,NA,TRBJ1-2,13,TGTGCCAGCAGCTTTTCCGACGACTATGGCTACACCTTC,CASSFSDDYGYTF
few,TRBV11-2,NA,TRBJ2-5,13,TGTGCCAGCAGCCCGCAGGGTTTAGAGACCCAGTACTTC,CASSPQGLETQYF
many,TRBV7-6,NA,TRBJ2-3,12,TGTGCCAGCAGTCTCGGGCCAGATACGCAGTATTTT,CASSLGPDTQYF
NA,TRBV27,NA,TRBJ1-2,14,TGTGCCAGCAGTCCCCGTGGGCCAGGCTATGGCTACACCTTC,CASSPRGPGYGYTF
NA,TRBV19,TRBD1,TRBJ2-2,14,TGTGCCAGTAGTATAGTAGGGGGCGCCGGGGAGCTGTTTTTT,CASSIVGGAGELFF
few,TRBV6-1,NA,TRBJ1-1,13,TGTGCCAGCAGACCAGGGCGTGCCACTGAAGCTTTCTTT,CASRPGRATEAFF
once,TRBV5-6,TRBD1,TRBJ1-1,14,TGTGCCAGCTGGGACAGGAAGGGGCCTGAGCAAGCTTTCTTT,CASWDRKGPEQAFF
few,TRBV6-5,NA,TRBJ1-1,14,TGTGCCAGCAGTTACGGGGCGGGAGGAACTGAAGCTTTCTTT,CASSYGAGGTEAFF
NA,TRBV6-2/TRBV6-3,NA,TRBJ2-2,20,TGTGCCAGCAGTTTCACAACCGGGTCGGTGTCGCCCGGGTCCACCGGGGAGCTGTTTTTT,CASSFTTGSVSPGSTGELFF
few,TRBV20-1,NA,TRBJ1-2,13,TGCAGTGCTGCCAGGACGGAGTACTATGGCTACACCTTC,CSAARTEYYGYTF
few,TRBV7-2,NA,TRBJ1-1,16,TGTGCCAGCAGCTTAGGGGTCCAGGGCTTGAACACTGAAGCTTTCTTT,CASSLGVQGLNTEAFF
NA,TRBV10-3,NA,TRBJ1-2,16,TGTGCCATCAGGGAGACCCGGGAAACTGGGGACTATGGCTACACCTTC,CAIRETRETGDYGYTF
few,TRBV7-9,NA,TRBJ2-6,18,TGTGCCAGCAGCACCACCGGGGGACGGATCTCTGGGGCCAACGTCCTGACTTTC,CASSTTGGRISGANVLTF
NA,TRBV5-6,TRBD2,TRBJ2-7,17,TGTGCCAGCAGCCCCGGACTAGCGGGGGCTTTTGCCTACGAGCAGTACTTC,CASSPGLAGAFAYEQYF
few,TRBV7-9,NA,TRBJ2-3,13,TGTGCCAGCGCTGACCGCCAGTTCGATACGCAGTATTTT,CASADRQFDTQYF
few,TRBV7-6,NA,TRBJ2-1,18,TGTGCCAGCAGCTCCGAGGGGGTTTACCTCAGCTCCTACAATGAGCAGTTCTTC,CASSSEGVYLSSYNEQFF
NA,TRBV18,NA,TRBJ2-1,16,TGTGCCAGCTCACCACCTTTCGGGGGCACCTACAATGAGCAGTTCTTC,CASSPPFGGTYNEQFF
few,TRBV7-6,TRBD1,TRBJ2-7,14,TGTGCCAGCAGTATAGAAGGGACAGCCTACGAGCAGTACTTC,CASSIEGTAYEQYF
many,TRBV7-3,NA,TRBJ2-1,13,TGTGCCAGCAGCTTCAGACAGTACAATGAGCAGTTCTTC,CASSFRQYNEQFF